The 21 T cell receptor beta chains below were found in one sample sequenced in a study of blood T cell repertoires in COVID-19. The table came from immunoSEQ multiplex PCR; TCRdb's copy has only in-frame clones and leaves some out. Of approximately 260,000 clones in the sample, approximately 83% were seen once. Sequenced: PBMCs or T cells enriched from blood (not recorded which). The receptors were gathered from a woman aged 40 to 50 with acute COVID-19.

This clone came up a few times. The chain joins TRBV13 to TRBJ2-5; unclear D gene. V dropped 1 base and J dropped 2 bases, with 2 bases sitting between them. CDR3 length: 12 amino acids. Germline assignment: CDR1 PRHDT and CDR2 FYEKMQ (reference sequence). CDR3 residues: CASSLVQETQYF. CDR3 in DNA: TGTGCCAGCAGCTTAGTACAAGAGACCCAGTACTTC.

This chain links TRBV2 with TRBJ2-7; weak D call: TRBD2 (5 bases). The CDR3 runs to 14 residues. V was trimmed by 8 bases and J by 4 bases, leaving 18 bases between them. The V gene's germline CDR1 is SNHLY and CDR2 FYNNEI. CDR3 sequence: CASRGFTPTYEQYF. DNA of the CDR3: TGTGCCAGCCGGGGTTTCACCCCCACTTACGAGCAGTACTTC.

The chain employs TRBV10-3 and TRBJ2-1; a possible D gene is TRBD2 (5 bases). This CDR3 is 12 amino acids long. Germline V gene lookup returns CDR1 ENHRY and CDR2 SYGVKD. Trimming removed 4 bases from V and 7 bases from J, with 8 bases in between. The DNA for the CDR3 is TGTGCCATCAGTGGGACTGAGAATGAGCAGTTCTTC. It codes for CAISGTENEQFF.

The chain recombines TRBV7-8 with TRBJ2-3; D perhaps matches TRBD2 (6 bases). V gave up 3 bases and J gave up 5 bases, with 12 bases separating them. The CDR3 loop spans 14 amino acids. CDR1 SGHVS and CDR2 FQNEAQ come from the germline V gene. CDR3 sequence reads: CASSFLASKDTQYF. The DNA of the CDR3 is TGTGCCAGCAGCTTCCTAGCGTCTAAAGATACGCAGTATTTT. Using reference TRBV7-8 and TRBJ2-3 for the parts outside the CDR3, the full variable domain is GAGVSQSPRYKVAKRGQDVALRCDPISGHVSLFWYQQALGQGPEFLTYFQNEAQLDKSGLPSDRFFAERPEGSVSTLKIQRTQQEDSAVYLCASSFLASKDTQYFGPGTRLTVL.

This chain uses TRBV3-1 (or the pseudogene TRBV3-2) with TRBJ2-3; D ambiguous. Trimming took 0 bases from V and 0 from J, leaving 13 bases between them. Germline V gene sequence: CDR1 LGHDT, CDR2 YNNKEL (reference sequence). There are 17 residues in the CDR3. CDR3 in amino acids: CASSQERVTSSTDTQYF. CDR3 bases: TGTGCCAGCAGCCAAGAACGGGTCACGAGTAGCACAGATACGCAGTATTTT.

The CDR3 loop reads CASSLALNTEAFF. For the CDR3, the DNA is TGTGCCAGCAGCTTGGCATTGAACACTGAAGCTTTCTTT. V and J are TRBV5-4 and TRBJ1-1, with no clear D. This CDR3 contains 13 residues. Germline values: CDR1 SGHNT, CDR2 YYREEE (reference sequence). Trimming removed 0 bases at V and 0 bases at J, with 3 bases between.

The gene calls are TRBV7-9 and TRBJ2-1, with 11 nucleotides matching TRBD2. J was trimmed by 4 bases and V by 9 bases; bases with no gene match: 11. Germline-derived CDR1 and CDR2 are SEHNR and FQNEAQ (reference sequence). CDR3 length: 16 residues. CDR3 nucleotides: TGTGCCAGTGAGACTAGCGGGAATTCTCCGTACAATGAGCAGTTCTTC. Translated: CASETSGNSPYNEQFF. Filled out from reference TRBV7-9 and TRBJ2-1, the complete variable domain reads DTGVSQNPRHKITKRGQNVTFRCDPISEHNRLYWYRQTLGQGPEFLTYFQNEAQLEKSRLLSDRFSAERPKGSFSTLEIQRTEQGDSAMYLCASETSGNSPYNEQFFGPGTRLTVL.

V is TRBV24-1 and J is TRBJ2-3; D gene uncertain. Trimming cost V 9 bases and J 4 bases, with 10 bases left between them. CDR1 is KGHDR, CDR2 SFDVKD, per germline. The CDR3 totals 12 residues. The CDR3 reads CATSNPADTQYF. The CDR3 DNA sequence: TGTGCCACCTCCAACCCAGCAGATACGCAGTATTTT.

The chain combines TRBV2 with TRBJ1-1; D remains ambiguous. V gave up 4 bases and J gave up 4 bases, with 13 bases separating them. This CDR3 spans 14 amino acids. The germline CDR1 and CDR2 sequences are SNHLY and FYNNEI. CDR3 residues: CASSAVNRGTEAFF. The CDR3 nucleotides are TGTGCCAGCAGTGCGGTCAACCGCGGCACTGAAGCTTTCTTT. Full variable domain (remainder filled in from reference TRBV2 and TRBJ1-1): EPEVTQTPSHQVTQMGQEVILRCVPISNHLYFYWYRQILGQKVEFLVSFYNNEISEKSEIFDDQFSVERPDGSNFTLKIRSTKLEDSAMYFCASSAVNRGTEAFFGQGTRLTVV.

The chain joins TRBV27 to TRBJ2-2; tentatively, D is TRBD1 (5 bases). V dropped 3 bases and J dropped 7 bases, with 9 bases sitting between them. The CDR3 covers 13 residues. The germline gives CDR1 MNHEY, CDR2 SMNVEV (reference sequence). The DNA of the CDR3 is TGTGCCAGCAGTTTTACAGGTCACGGGGAGCTGTTTTTT. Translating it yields CASSFTGHGELFF.

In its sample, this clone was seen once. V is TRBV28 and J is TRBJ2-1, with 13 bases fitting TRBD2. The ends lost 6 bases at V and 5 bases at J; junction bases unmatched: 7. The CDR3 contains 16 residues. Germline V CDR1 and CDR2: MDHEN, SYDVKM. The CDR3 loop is CASRRAGTSGNNEQFF. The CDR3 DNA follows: TGTGCCAGCAGACGGGCCGGGACTAGCGGGAACAATGAGCAGTTCTTC. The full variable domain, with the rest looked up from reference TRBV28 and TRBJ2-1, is DVKVTQSSRYLVKRTGEKVFLECVQDMDHENMFWYRQDPGLGLRLIYFSYDVKMKEKGDIPEGYSVSREKKERFSLILESASTNQTSMYLCASRRAGTSGNNEQFFGPGTRLTVL.

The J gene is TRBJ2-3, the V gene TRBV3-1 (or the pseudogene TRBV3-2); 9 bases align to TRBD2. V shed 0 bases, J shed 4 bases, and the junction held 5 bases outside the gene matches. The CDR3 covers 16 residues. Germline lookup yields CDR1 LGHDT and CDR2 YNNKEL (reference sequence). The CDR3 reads CASSQEAGGPSDTQYF. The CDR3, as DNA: TGTGCCAGCAGCCAAGAGGCGGGAGGGCCTTCAGATACGCAGTATTTT.

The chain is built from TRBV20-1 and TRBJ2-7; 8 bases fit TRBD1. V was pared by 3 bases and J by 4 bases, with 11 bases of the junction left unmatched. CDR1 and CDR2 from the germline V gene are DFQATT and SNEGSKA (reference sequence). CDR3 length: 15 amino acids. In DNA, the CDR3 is TGCAGTGCTAGTGAATTCGACAGGGGTGGTTACGAGCAGTACTTC. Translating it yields CSASEFDRGGYEQYF.

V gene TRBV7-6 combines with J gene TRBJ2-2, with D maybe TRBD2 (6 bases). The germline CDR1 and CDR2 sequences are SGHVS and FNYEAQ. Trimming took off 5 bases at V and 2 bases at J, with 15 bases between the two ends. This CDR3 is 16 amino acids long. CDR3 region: CASSVTGTYNTGELFF. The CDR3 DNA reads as TGTGCCAGCAGCGTCACCGGGACTTATAACACCGGGGAGCTGTTTTTT.

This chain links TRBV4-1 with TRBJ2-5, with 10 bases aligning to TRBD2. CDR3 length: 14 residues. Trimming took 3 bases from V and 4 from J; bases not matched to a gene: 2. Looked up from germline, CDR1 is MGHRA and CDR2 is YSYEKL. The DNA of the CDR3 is TGCGCCAGCAGCCAGAGGACTAGCGGAGAGACCCAGTACTTC. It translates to CASSQRTSGETQYF.

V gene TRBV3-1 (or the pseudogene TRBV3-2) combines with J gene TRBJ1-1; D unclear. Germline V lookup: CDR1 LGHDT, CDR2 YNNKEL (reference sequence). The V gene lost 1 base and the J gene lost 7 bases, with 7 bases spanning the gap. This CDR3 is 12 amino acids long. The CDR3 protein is CASSQGGSEAFF. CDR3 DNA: TGTGCCAGCAGCCAAGGAGGGAGTGAAGCTTTCTTT.

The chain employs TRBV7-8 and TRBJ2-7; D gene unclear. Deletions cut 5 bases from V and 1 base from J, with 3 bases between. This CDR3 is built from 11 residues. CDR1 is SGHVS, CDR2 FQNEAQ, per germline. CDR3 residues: CASSPSYEQYF. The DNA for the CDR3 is TGTGCCAGCAGCCCGTCCTACGAGCAGTACTTC.

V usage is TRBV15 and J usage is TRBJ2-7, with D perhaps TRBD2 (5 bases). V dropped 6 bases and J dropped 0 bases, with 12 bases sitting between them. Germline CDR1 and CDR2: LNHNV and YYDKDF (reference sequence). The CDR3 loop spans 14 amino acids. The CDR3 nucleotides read TGTGCCACCAGATCGGGTAGCGTCTCCTACGAGCAGTACTTC. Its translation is CATRSGSVSYEQYF.

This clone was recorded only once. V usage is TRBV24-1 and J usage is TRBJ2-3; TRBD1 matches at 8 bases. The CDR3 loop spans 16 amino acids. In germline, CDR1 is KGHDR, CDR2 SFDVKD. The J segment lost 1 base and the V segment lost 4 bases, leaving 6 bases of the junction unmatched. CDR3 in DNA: TGTGCCACCAGTGACCCGACAGGGGTAGGCACAGATACGCAGTATTTT. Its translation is CATSDPTGVGTDTQYF.

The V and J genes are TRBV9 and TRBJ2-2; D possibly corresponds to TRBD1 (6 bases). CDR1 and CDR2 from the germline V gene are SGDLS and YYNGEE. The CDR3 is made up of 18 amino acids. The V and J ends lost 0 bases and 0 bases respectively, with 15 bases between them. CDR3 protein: CASSVGGTHFANTGELFF. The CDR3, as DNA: TGTGCCAGCAGCGTAGGGGGGACACATTTCGCGAACACCGGGGAGCTGTTTTTT. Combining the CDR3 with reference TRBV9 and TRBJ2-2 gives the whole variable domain DSGVTQTPKHLITATGQRVTLRCSPRSGDLSVYWYQQSLDQGLQFLIQYYNGEERAKGNILERFSAQQFPDLHSELNLSSLELGDSALYFCASSVGGTHFANTGELFFGEGSRLTVL.

The CDR3 is CASRLYSGTGGVNTEAFF. As DNA, the CDR3 is TGTGCCAGTAGACTCTACTCCGGGACAGGGGGCGTGAACACTGAAGCTTTCTTT. V and J are TRBV19 and TRBJ1-1; TRBD1 matches 12 bases. CDR1 LNHDA and CDR2 SQIVND come from the germline V gene (reference sequence). The trim removed 6 bases at V and 0 bases at J, leaving 11 bases unmatched. The CDR3 is 18 amino acids.